Shown below are 18 T cell receptor beta chains from a single sample sequenced in a study of cytomegalovirus exposure and HLA in healthy donors (dated by TCRdb to 2016 to 2017). The method was the immunoSEQ multiplex PCR assay. The multiplex PCR relied on a mix of 60 forward primers for TCR Vbeta segments and 13 reverse primers for TCR Jbeta segments. TCRdb retrieved this table from immuneACCESS and kept in-frame rearrangements only. Not all clones are present; in checked studies, unresolved V genes account for under half, and no reason is known for the remainder. Within this sample are 200,000 to 250,000 clones, with approximately 81% of them counted one time only. The ten top clones hold 0.2% to 0.25% of the sample. The sequencing sample was made of PBMCs. The receptors derive from a girl between 2 and 10 years old in good health and CMV-seronegative.

The genes are TRBV14 and TRBJ2-1; 11 positions agree with TRBD2. The V and J ends lost 1 base and 9 bases, in that order; junction bases with no gene match: 5. The germline CDR1 and CDR2 sequences are SGHDN and FVKESK. The CDR3 consists of 15 residues. The CDR3 coding sequence is TGTGCCAGCAGCCAAGGACTAGCGGGACGGAGTGAGCAGTTCTTC. Translating it yields CASSQGLAGRSEQFF.

This clone was counted a single time. The V and J genes are TRBV6-1 and TRBJ2-5; TRBD1 aligns across 9 bases. The V and J ends lost 4 bases and 5 bases, in that order; junction bases with no gene match: 8. The CDR3 is 15 amino acids. Germline CDR1 and CDR2: MNHNS and SASEGT. The CDR3 protein is CASSGSTGGRETQYF. CDR3 sequence (DNA): TGTGCCAGCAGTGGATCAACAGGGGGCAGGGAGACCCAGTACTTC.

The chain recombines TRBV6-6 with TRBJ1-5; 9 bases are a match to TRBD1. V lost 2 bases, J lost 0 bases, and 2 bases stayed unmatched. CDR1 and CDR2 (germline): MNHNY, SVGAGI (reference sequence). This CDR3 has 16 amino acids. CDR3 DNA: TGTGCCAGCAGTTACGGGGACAGGGCTAGCAATCAGCCCCAGCATTTT. Its translation is CASSYGDRASNQPQHF.

The chain uses TRBV11-3 and TRBJ2-5, with TRBD2 matching over 14 bases. Losses at the gene ends were 3 bases for V and 3 bases for J; bases not matched to a gene: 0. Germline V gene data show CDR1 as SGHNT and CDR2 as YENEEA. This CDR3 has 15 residues. The CDR3, as DNA: TGTGCCAGCAGCTTGACTAGCGGGGGGGAAGAGACCCAGTACTTC. This sequence encodes CASSLTSGGEETQYF.

The rearrangement joins TRBV6-5 to TRBJ1-1, with D maybe TRBD1 (5 bases). Trimming shortened V by 6 bases and J by 0 bases, and 11 bases separated the two germline ends. The germline V gene encodes CDR1 MNHEY and CDR2 SVGAGI. The CDR3 sequence is 14 residues long. The CDR3 spells CASRRTFMNTEAFF. The CDR3 nucleotides read TGTGCCAGCAGACGGACATTCATGAACACTGAAGCTTTCTTT.

Comments on this clone: At one boundary the junction diverges from the germline segment, which might be a read error. The chain employs TRBV5-1 and TRBJ2-3; a possible D gene is TRBD1 (5 bases). Germline V gene sequence: CDR1 SGHRS, CDR2 YFSETQ. This CDR3 contains 20 residues. The CDR3 reads CASSLEGAYPPLYSTDTLYF. Here the CDR3 DNA reads TGCGCCAGCAGCTTGGAAGGGGCCTACCCCCCATTATATAGCACAGATACGCTGTATTTT.

The gene calls are TRBV9 and TRBJ2-1, with a tentative D call TRBD2 (5 bases). CDR3 length: 14 residues. Germline lookup yields CDR1 SGDLS and CDR2 YYNGEE. Between the trimmed V and J ends, which lost 0 bases and 10 bases, there was a span of 14 bases. For the CDR3, the DNA is TGTGCCAGCAGCGTAGTAGCGATTGATGGCGAGCAGTTCTTC. Protein sequence: CASSVVAIDGEQFF.

The chain recombines TRBV6-1 with TRBJ1-1; the D gene is possibly TRBD1 (6 bases). This CDR3 is built from 13 residues. CDR1 is MNHNS, CDR2 SASEGT, per germline. The V end lost 8 bases, the J end lost 1 base, and 11 bases lay between the germline ends. CDR3 bases: TGTGCCAGCTCCAGACAGGAGAACACTGAAGCTTTCTTT. This encodes CASSRQENTEAFF.

This sequence joins TRBV7-7 and TRBJ2-5; tentatively, D is TRBD2 (6 bases). Germline lookup yields CDR1 SSHAT and CDR2 FNYEAQ (reference sequence). The CDR3 extends over 13 amino acids. Trimming removed 5 bases at V and 9 bases at J, with 16 bases between. The CDR3 reads CASSHPGVRSQYF. The CDR3 DNA sequence: TGTGCCAGCAGCCACCCGGGGGTACGGTCCCAGTACTTC. Complete variable domain (other parts from reference TRBV7-7 and TRBJ2-5): GAGVSQSPRYKVTKRGQDVTLRCDPISSHATLYWYQQALGQGPEFLTYFNYEAQPDKSGLPSDRFSAERPEGSISTLTIQRTEQRDSAMYRCASSHPGVRSQYFGPGTRLLVL.

This clone has only a few counts. The chain has TRBV29-1 and TRBJ2-7, with 9 bases that match TRBD1. The CDR3 totals 14 residues. The junction had 10 bases not matched to a gene; V was cut back by 6 bases and J by 4 bases. From germline, CDR1 is SQVTM and CDR2 ANQGSEA. CDR3 residues: CSVAPGQGVYEQYF. The CDR3 bases are TGCAGCGTAGCCCCGGGACAGGGAGTATACGAGCAGTACTTC.

V usage is TRBV7-9 and J usage is TRBJ1-3; TRBD1 aligns across 7 bases. Germline CDR1 is SEHNR and CDR2 is FQNEAQ (reference sequence). The CDR3 spans 18 residues. The trim removed 2 bases at V and 0 bases at J, leaving 10 bases unmatched. The CDR3 bases are TGTGCCAGCAGCTTAAATGACAGGGCCCCTGCCTCTGGAAACACCATATATTTT. Translation gives CASSLNDRAPASGNTIYF.

The chain employs TRBV5-6 and TRBJ1-2, with 8 positions matching TRBD1. Per germline, CDR1 SGHDT and CDR2 YYEEEE. This CDR3 region has 13 residues. Germline trimming cut 6 bases from V and 3 bases from J; bases unmatched to any gene: 4. DNA of the CDR3: TGTGCCAGCAACCTGGGACAGGACTATGGCTACACCTTC. Translation: CASNLGQDYGYTF.

J is TRBJ1-2 and V is TRBV2; 8 positions match TRBD1. The V segment lost 7 bases and the J segment 4 bases; nucleotides outside the gene matches: 5. CDR1 is SNHLY and CDR2 is FYNNEI in the germline V gene. The CDR3 is 13 amino acids. As DNA, the CDR3 is TGTGCCAGCAACGCAGGGGGCGGCTATGGCTACACCTTC. Translation gives CASNAGGGYGYTF.

The rearrangement joins TRBV2 to TRBJ1-5, with 7 bases that match TRBD1. Trimming took 7 bases from V and 4 from J; bases not matched to a gene: 4. CDR3 length: 13 residues. Germline CDR1 reads SNHLY; CDR2 reads FYNNEI. The CDR3 bases are TGTGCCAGCATGGCAGGGGGAAATCAGCCCCAGCATTTT. This translates into CASMAGGNQPQHF.

The rearrangement joins TRBV9 to TRBJ2-5; weak D call: TRBD2 (5 bases). The CDR3 consists of 12 residues. V lost 4 bases and J 7 bases, leaving 11 bases between the germline ends. The germline V gene has CDR1 SGDLS and CDR2 YYNGEE. The CDR3 sequence: CASSLDAGTQYF. CDR3 sequence (DNA): TGTGCCAGCAGCCTGGACGCGGGGACCCAGTACTTC.

This clone showed up just once. The gene calls are TRBV5-4 and TRBJ1-2; D may be TRBD1 (5 bases). Germline assignment: CDR1 SGHNT and CDR2 YYREEE (reference sequence). The CDR3 is 16 residues long. Trimming removed 2 bases from V and 4 bases from J, with 18 bases in between. CDR3 nucleotides: TGTGCCAGCAGCTTTCCCACAGGAGGGTTCGGCTATGGCTACACCTTC. Its protein product is CASSFPTGGFGYGYTF.

In regard to this clone: The junction differs from germline at one of its ends, possibly a read error. CDR3 sequence (DNA): TGTGCCAGCCGCATAAATCAGGGGAACCCCGGGGAGCTGTTTTTT. This gives the protein CASRINQGNPGELFF. The chain joins TRBV6-5 to TRBJ2-2, with D possibly TRBD1 on 6 matching bases. CDR1 and CDR2 (germline): MNHEY, SVGAGI. This CDR3 is 15 amino acids long.

The genes are TRBV29-1 and TRBJ1-2, with TRBD1 identical over 9 bases. Germline lookup yields CDR1 SQVTM and CDR2 ANQGSEA. There are 12 residues in the CDR3. The trim removed 8 bases at V and 6 bases at J, leaving 7 bases unmatched. DNA for the CDR3: TGCAGCCTCGGGACAGGGCGGCATGGCTACACCTTC. Encoded protein: CSLGTGRHGYTF.